This TCR beta chain was obtained from a study of blood T cell repertoires in COVID-19. Whole-study context: The study drew acute and convalescent COVID-19 samples from the United States, Italy and Spain.

Profiling relied on immunoSEQ multiplex PCR, and the TCRdb table lists in-frame clones only, not all of them. The table includes about 150,000 clones, 85% to 90% detected once. V shed 5 bases and J shed 3 bases, with 17 bases lying between them. CDR3 length: 16 amino acids. Germline lookup yields CDR1 SEHNR and CDR2 FQNEAQ (reference sequence). V and J are TRBV7-9 and TRBJ1-5; D may be TRBD1 (5 bases). This sequence originates from a man in his 60s with active or convalescent COVID-19. Sequenced input: peripheral blood. CDR3 nucleotides: TGTGCCAGCAGCCCCGGGGGTGCAGGGCACAATCAGCCCCAGCATTTT. Protein product: CASSPGGAGHNQPQHF.